This T cell receptor beta chain came from a study of cytomegalovirus exposure and HLA in healthy donors. Study-wide points: About 87% or about 30% of the time was how often most TCR beta V segments were productive, according to an earlier analysis.

The germline gives CDR1 SGHKS, CDR2 YYEKEE (reference sequence). The CDR3 length is 19 residues. The V segment lost 4 bases and the J segment 3 bases; nucleotides outside the gene matches: 11. PCR was performed using 60 Vbeta and 13 Jbeta primers. The protocol was immunoSEQ multiplex PCR, while the TCRdb copy is restricted to in-frame clones and leaves out a portion. In the table there are fewer than 250,000 clones, about 85% of which are singletons. As concerns this clone: What it binds is unknown.

This sequence was found in a woman aged 50 to 60 in good health and CMV-seropositive. This chain uses TRBV5-5 with TRBJ2-3; 16 bases are shared with TRBD2. Sequences were obtained from PBMCs. CDR3: CASSEGLAGGIGRTDTQYF. The CDR3 bases are TGTGCCAGCAGCGAGGGACTAGCGGGGGGGATAGGGCGGACAGATACGCAGTATTTT.